This T cell receptor (beta chain) was profiled in a study of early T cells in non-severe SARS-CoV-2 infection (dated by TCRdb to 2020 to 2023). Broadly, across the study: Because TCR sequencing was done on bulk RNA from unsorted whole blood, the alpha and beta chains could not be paired.

Worth noting for this clonotype: The clone's antigen remains unknown. Base-call qualities are not available, and no considerably larger clone is one nucleotide away.

Library generation was performed with 5' RACE. Sequencing was performed on a NextSeq 500. In the TCR library protocol, unique molecular identifiers were attached to individual cDNA molecules to correct for PCR bias and sequencing error. Both TCR alpha and beta chains were sequenced, and tight co-correlation was observed between alpha and beta sequence abundances in each sample. The study's processing was this. Decombinator V4 was used to annotate TCR sequences for V gene, J gene and CDR3. TCRs were defined as expanded if a significant change between any two time points was detected under a Poisson model with p below 0.0001. TCR abundances were normalised to the total number of TCRs sequenced per sample and were expressed as counts per million. MAIT TCRs were defined by TRAV1-2 paired with TRAJ12, TRAJ20 or TRAJ33, and iNKT TCRs by TRAV10 paired with TRAJ18. VDJdb, accessed on 1 November 2021, was searched for TCRs annotated for CMV, EBV and SARS-CoV-2, and TCRs annotated for more than one antigen were excluded. In TCRdb, the public reads were trimmed at Q25 with fastp and aligned with MiXCR, with productive beta chains retained. Under each unique CDR3 protein, matching rows form one entry showing the most common genes and DNA. The V and J calls, along with clone size, are taken from TCRdb and not from the paper's own processing. Recorded for this sample are about 32,000 distinct CDR3 sequences; about 3.8% of them occurred a single time. Over 5% of the sample comes from the top ten.

Overall study results and their limits: VDJdb matching was skewed toward anti-spike CD8 responses, so virus-specific expansions were likely underestimated and private and CD4 specificities were missed.

V was cut back by 3 bases and J by 8 bases, leaving a gap of 4 bases between them. The cysteine opens and the phenylalanine closes a CDR3 of 9 amino acids. Of the read, only the CDR3 DNA is kept; its 27 bases are in frame from base 1. Reading the germline V gene gives CDR1 SQVTM and CDR2 ANQGSEA. A case-control design nested within a healthcare worker cohort in London, UK, was used, with weekly nasopharyngeal swab PCR tests and blood sampling performed. Between 23 and 31 March 2020, the week of the UK lockdown, healthcare workers were enrolled and then followed up weekly for as long as 16 weeks. The sequencing input was whole blood. This sequence uses TRBV29-1 and TRBJ1-1; no D gene is confidently identified. This receptor was taken from an adult who was a healthcare worker with PCR-confirmed SARS-CoV-2 infection or an uninfected control (not recorded which). The CDR3 protein sequence reads: CSVDKEAFF. The nucleotide sequence reads TGCAGCGTTGACAAAGAAGCTTTCTTT. With the portions outside the CDR3 filled from the reference TRBV29-1 and TRBJ1-1 genes, the complete variable region becomes SAVISQKPSRDICQRGTSLTIQCQVDSQVTMMFWYRQQPGQSLTLIATANQGSEATYESGFVIDKFPISRPNLTFSTLTVSNMSPEDSSIYLCSVDKEAFFGQGTRLTVV.